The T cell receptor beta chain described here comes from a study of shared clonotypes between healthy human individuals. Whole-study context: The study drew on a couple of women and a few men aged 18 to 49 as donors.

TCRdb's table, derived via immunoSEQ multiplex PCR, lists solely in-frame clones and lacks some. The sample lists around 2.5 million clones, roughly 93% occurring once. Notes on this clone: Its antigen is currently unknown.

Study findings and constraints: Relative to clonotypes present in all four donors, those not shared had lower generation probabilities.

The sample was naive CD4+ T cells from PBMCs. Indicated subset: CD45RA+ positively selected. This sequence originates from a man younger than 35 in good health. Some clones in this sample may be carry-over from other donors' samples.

CDR3: CASSLAPRGRAGTDTQYF. The CDR3 bases are TGTGCCAGCAGCTTAGCACCACGCGGGAGGGCCGGGACAGATACGCAGTATTTT. The chain joins TRBV7-2 to TRBJ2-3, with 9 bases fitting TRBD2. Germline V gene sequence: CDR1 SGHTA, CDR2 FQGNSA. There are 18 residues in the CDR3. V lost 0 bases and J lost 3; bases outside the gene matches: 10.